This entry lists 21 T cell receptor beta chains sequenced from one sample in a study of T cell repertoires in cytomegalovirus infection. MiXCR was run by TCRdb on the reads, yielding one entry per CDR3 protein. The sample yields under 800,000 distinct CDR3 sequences, less than 25% seen once. The sequencing sample was made of CD8+ T cells from PBMCs. The receptor source for this set is a human donor in good health (CMV status not recorded). Some clones in this sample may be carry-over from other donors' samples.

This clonotype has only a few counts. The rearrangement links TRBV29-1 to TRBJ2-6; no reliable D call. The CDR3 spans 13 residues. Trimming removed 7 bases at V and 0 bases at J, with 7 bases between. Germline V lookup: CDR1 SQVTM, CDR2 ANQGSEA. Written as DNA, the CDR3 is TGCAGCGCCTTGGGCTCTGGGGCCAACGTCCTGACTTTC. It codes for CSALGSGANVLTF.

This clonotype was counted only a few times. Because the CDR3 is missing its conserved closing phenylalanine or tryptophan, this is likely a read error. The chain couples TRBV19 to TRBJ2-1, with D hard to call. This CDR3 is 13 amino acids long. Germline CDR1 is LNHDA and CDR2 is SQIVND (reference sequence). The germline V and J ends were trimmed by 8 bases and 7 bases, with 15 bases remaining between them. In nucleotides, the CDR3 is TGTGCCAGTTCCAGGAGACCGCATAATGAGCAGTTCCTC. Encoded protein: CASSRRPHNEQFL.

The V and J genes are TRBV15 and TRBJ2-5; 8 nucleotides line up with TRBD2. The ends lost 5 bases at V and 4 bases at J; junction bases unmatched: 9. CDR1 is LNHNV and CDR2 is YYDKDF in the germline V gene (reference sequence). This CDR3 region has 15 residues. CDR3 region: CATSPTAGTRETQYF. In DNA form, the CDR3 reads TGTGCCACCAGCCCTACGGCCGGGACTAGAGAGACCCAGTACTTC.

This clonotype was observed a few times. The junction departs from the called germline gene at one end, perhaps through a read error. The chain recombines TRBV7-9 with TRBJ1-2; tentative D call: TRBD1 (5 bases). CDR3 length: 10 amino acids. Looked up from germline, CDR1 is SEHNR and CDR2 is FQNEAQ (reference sequence). CDR3 sequence (DNA): TGTGCCAGCAGCCGCGAAGACAGTTACTTC. It translates to CASSREDSYF. Drawing the rest from reference TRBV7-9 and TRBJ1-2, the complete variable domain is DTGVSQNPRHKITKRGQNVTFRCDPISEHNRLYWYRQTLGQGPEFLTYFQNEAQLEKSRLLSDRFSAERPKGSFSTLEIQRTEQGDSAMYLCASSREDSYFGSGTRLTVV.

The chain couples TRBV28 to TRBJ2-7; TRBD1 matches at 7 bases. This CDR3 is 14 amino acids long. Unmatched junction bases numbered 7, after V lost 3 bases and J lost 5 bases. The germline gives CDR1 MDHEN, CDR2 SYDVKM. The CDR3 here is CASSLTGTLHEQYV. The CDR3 coding sequence is TGTGCCAGCAGTTTGACAGGGACCCTTCACGAGCAGTACGTC.

The rearrangement links TRBV14 to TRBJ1-5, with D possibly matching TRBD1 (5 bases). Germline loops: CDR1 SGHDN, CDR2 FVKESK. The V end lost 0 bases, the J end lost 5 bases, and 17 bases lay between the germline ends. This CDR3 contains 17 residues. The CDR3 protein is CASSQDVPLQGDQPQHF. As DNA, the CDR3 is TGTGCCAGCAGCCAAGATGTACCCCTCCAAGGGGATCAGCCCCAGCATTTT.

This clonotype has ten or more counts. The J gene is TRBJ2-5, the V gene TRBV28, with D hard to call. The V gene's germline CDR1 is MDHEN and CDR2 SYDVKM. The V gene lost 7 bases and the J gene lost 0 bases, with 18 bases spanning the gap. This CDR3 contains 16 residues. The CDR3 protein is CASIRDSARYQETQYF. CDR3 nucleotides: TGTGCCAGCATTCGAGACTCAGCCCGGTACCAAGAGACCCAGTACTTC. Looking up the rest from reference TRBV28 and TRBJ2-5 gives the full variable domain: DVKVTQSSRYLVKRTGEKVFLECVQDMDHENMFWYRQDPGLGLRLIYFSYDVKMKEKGDIPEGYSVSREKKERFSLILESASTNQTSMYLCASIRDSARYQETQYFGPGTRLLVL.

This clonotype appeared a few times. The chain carries TRBV13 and TRBJ1-1; 7 positions agree with TRBD1. The CDR3 sequence is 14 residues long. The V segment lost 5 bases and the J segment 1 base; nucleotides outside the gene matches: 4. The V gene's germline CDR1 is PRHDT and CDR2 FYEKMQ (reference sequence). The CDR3 spells CASSAGGPNTEAFF. The CDR3 DNA follows: TGTGCCAGCAGCGCAGGGGGGCCGAACACTGAAGCTTTCTTT.

This clonotype was seen more than once but under ten times. V usage is TRBV7-9 and J usage is TRBJ1-2, with 8 bases identical to TRBD1. The V and J ends lost 3 bases and 4 bases, in that order; junction bases with no gene match: 7. The CDR3 has 15 residues. Germline V CDR1 and CDR2: SEHNR, FQNEAQ (reference sequence). The CDR3 loop reads CASSLAGQGVYGYTF. The CDR3, as DNA: TGTGCCAGCAGCTTGGCAGGACAGGGAGTCTATGGCTACACCTTC.

The chain combines TRBV24-1 with TRBJ2-2, with D perhaps being TRBD1 or TRBD2 (5 bases each). The CDR3 extends over 17 amino acids. V was trimmed by 1 base and J by 6 bases, leaving 17 bases between them. Germline CDR1 reads KGHDR; CDR2 reads SFDVKD. CDR3 residues: CATSDFGALGRPGELFF. For the CDR3, the DNA is TGTGCCACCAGTGATTTCGGGGCCTTGGGAAGACCCGGGGAGCTGTTTTTT.

This clonotype was recorded at least ten times. The V call is TRBV28, the J call TRBJ2-4; D possibly corresponds to TRBD2 (5 bases). This CDR3 has 13 residues. Germline V CDR1 and CDR2: MDHEN, SYDVKM. V was trimmed by 7 bases and J by 3 bases, leaving 10 bases between them. CDR3 sequence reads: CASTGSYKNIQYF. As DNA, the CDR3 is TGTGCCAGCACGGGGAGTTACAAAAACATTCAGTACTTC.

The chain has TRBV24-1 and TRBJ1-5, with a possible D match to TRBD1 (6 bases). V lost 4 bases to trimming and J lost 2 bases, with 20 bases between them. Germline V lookup: CDR1 KGHDR, CDR2 SFDVKD. This CDR3 has 18 amino acids. CDR3 residues: CATSDSRGQSPGNQPQHF. The DNA for the CDR3 is TGTGCCACCAGTGACTCCCGCGGACAGTCCCCAGGCAATCAGCCCCAGCATTTT.

The J gene is TRBJ2-3, the V gene TRBV20-1; D is possibly TRBD2 (5 bases). Looked up from germline, CDR1 is DFQATT and CDR2 is SNEGSKA (reference sequence). The CDR3 is made up of 16 amino acids. V dropped 0 bases and J dropped 0 bases, with 13 bases sitting between them. The CDR3: CSARETRTTSTDTQYF. CDR3 nucleotide sequence: TGCAGTGCTAGAGAAACTAGGACGACTAGCACAGATACGCAGTATTTT.

At least ten counts were recorded for this clonotype. CDR3 protein: CASSLPGDYGYTF. The DNA for the CDR3 is TGTGCCAGCAGTTTACCAGGGGACTATGGCTACACCTTC. The chain combines TRBV28 with TRBJ1-2, with a possible D match to TRBD1 (6 bases). V was clipped by 2 bases and J by 3 bases, with 7 bases between them. This CDR3 is built from 13 residues. The V gene's germline CDR1 is MDHEN and CDR2 SYDVKM.

The sample holds a few counts of this clonotype. The rearrangement joins TRBV24-1 to TRBJ1-2; 11 nucleotides match TRBD1. Germline V gene sequence: CDR1 KGHDR, CDR2 SFDVKD. The CDR3 runs 19 residues. The V gene end was trimmed by 5 bases and the J gene end by 8 bases; junction bases not matched to a gene: 21. CDR3 sequence (DNA): TGTGCCACCAGTGCCGGACCCGGGACAGGGGGTGCAGGGCCATTCGGCTACACCTTC. Amino acids: CATSAGPGTGGAGPFGYTF.

The table lists this clonotype with a few counts. The gene calls are TRBV6-2 or TRBV6-3 and TRBJ2-5; 7 nucleotides match TRBD2. Germline CDR1 MNHEY, CDR2 SVGEGT. The CDR3 contains 14 residues. J lost 5 bases, V lost 5 bases, and 8 bases had no gene match. The CDR3 DNA reads as TGTGCCAGCAGTCCGACTAGCAATTGGGAGACCCAGTACTTC. This translates into CASSPTSNWETQYF.

This clonotype was recorded a few times. The V and J genes are TRBV7-9 and TRBJ2-1, with 10 positions matching TRBD2. The V gene's germline CDR1 is SEHNR and CDR2 FQNEAQ (reference sequence). This CDR3 is built from 13 residues. Unmatched junction bases numbered 5, after V lost 5 bases and J lost 10 bases. The CDR3 reads CASSIRTSGEQFF. CDR3 DNA: TGTGCCAGCAGCATCAGGACTAGCGGAGAGCAGTTCTTC.

This clonotype has a count of ten or more. The chain combines TRBV7-9 with TRBJ2-1; 7 bases align to TRBD1. With 7 bases clipped from V and 15 bases from J, the junction kept 12 bases outside the gene matches. The CDR3 extends over 12 amino acids. Germline assignment: CDR1 SEHNR and CDR2 FQNEAQ (reference sequence). The CDR3 region has the DNA TGTGCCAGCACCAATTCAGGGGGAAGGTGGTTCTTC. It specifies CASTNSGGRWFF.

This clonotype was seen ten or more times. The V call is TRBV6-6, the J call TRBJ2-2; no definite D call. V was pared by 2 bases and J by 0 bases, with 7 bases between. CDR3 length equals 15 residues. CDR1 MNHNY and CDR2 SVGAGI come from the germline V gene (reference sequence). The CDR3 region has the DNA TGTGCCAGCAGTTACGGCAGTTCGAACACCGGGGAGCTGTTTTTT. It codes for CASSYGSSNTGELFF.

This clonotype occurred many times. The V and J genes are TRBV7-3 and TRBJ2-1; no firm D call. The CDR3 loop spans 18 amino acids. V shed 5 bases and J shed 0 bases, with 20 bases lying between them. Germline loops: CDR1 SGHTA, CDR2 FQGTGA. The CDR3 loop reads CASSPSLGIHSSYNEQFF. In DNA form, the CDR3 reads TGTGCCAGCAGCCCTAGTTTGGGTATCCATAGCTCCTACAATGAGCAGTTCTTC.

There are many counts of this clonotype. The chain carries TRBV6-5 and TRBJ1-1; TRBD1 agrees at 8 bases. J gave up 5 bases and V 2 bases, and 4 bases lay outside the gene matches. CDR1 and CDR2 (germline): MNHEY, SVGAGI. The CDR3 loop spans 14 amino acids. For the CDR3, the DNA is TGTGCCAGCAGTTACAGGACAGGGAGGACTGAAGCTTTCTTT. Protein: CASSYRTGRTEAFF.